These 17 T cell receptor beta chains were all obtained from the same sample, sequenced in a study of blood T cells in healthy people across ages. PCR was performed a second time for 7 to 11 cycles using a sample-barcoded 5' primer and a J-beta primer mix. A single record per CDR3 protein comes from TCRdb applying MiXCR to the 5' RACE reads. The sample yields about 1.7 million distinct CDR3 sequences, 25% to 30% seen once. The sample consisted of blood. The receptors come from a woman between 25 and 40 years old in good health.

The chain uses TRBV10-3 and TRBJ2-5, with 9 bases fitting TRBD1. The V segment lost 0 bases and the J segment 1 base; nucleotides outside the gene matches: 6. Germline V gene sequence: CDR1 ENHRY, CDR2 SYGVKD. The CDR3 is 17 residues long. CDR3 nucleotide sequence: TGTGCCATCAGTGAGTCGAGGACAGGGGCCTTCCAAGAGACCCAGTACTTC. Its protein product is CAISESRTGAFQETQYF.

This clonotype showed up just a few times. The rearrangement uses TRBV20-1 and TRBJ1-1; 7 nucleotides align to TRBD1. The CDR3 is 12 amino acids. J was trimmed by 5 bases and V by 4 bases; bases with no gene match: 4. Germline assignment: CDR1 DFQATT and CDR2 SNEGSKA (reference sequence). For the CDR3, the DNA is TGCAGTGCTAACAGGGGTTGGACTGAAGCTTTCTTT. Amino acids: CSANRGWTEAFF.

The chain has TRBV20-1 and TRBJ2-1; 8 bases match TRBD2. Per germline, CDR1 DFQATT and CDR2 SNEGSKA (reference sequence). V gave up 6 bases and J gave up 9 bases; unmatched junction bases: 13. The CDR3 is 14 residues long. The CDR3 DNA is TGCAGTGCGCCCAGTAGCGGGATTGGGGGTGAGCAGTTCTTC. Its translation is CSAPSSGIGGEQFF.

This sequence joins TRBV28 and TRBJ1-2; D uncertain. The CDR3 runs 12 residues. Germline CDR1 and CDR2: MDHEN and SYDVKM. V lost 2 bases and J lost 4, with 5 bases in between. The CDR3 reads CASSLTLYGYTF. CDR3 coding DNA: TGTGCCAGCAGTTTAACGCTCTATGGCTACACCTTC.

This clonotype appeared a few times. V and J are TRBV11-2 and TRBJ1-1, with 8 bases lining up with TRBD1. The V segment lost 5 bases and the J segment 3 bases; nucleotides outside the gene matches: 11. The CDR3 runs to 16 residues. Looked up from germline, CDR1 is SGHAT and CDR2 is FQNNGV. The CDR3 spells CASSPGQGSDYTEAFF. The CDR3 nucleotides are TGTGCCAGCAGCCCCGGACAGGGTTCGGATTACACTGAAGCTTTCTTT. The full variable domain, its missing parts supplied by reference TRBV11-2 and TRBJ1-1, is EAGVAQSPRYKIIEKRQSVAFWCNPISGHATLYWYQQILGQGPKLLIQFQNNGVVDDSQLPKDRFSAERLKGVDSTLKIQPAKLEDSAVYLCASSPGQGSDYTEAFFGQGTRLTVV.

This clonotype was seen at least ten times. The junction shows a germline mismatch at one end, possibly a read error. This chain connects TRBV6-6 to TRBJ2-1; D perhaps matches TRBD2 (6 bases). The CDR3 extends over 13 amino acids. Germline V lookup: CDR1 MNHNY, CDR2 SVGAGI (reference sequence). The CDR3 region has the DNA TGTGCCAGCAGTTACAATCGGGGGAGTGAGGAGTTCTTC. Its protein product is CASSYNRGSEEFF.

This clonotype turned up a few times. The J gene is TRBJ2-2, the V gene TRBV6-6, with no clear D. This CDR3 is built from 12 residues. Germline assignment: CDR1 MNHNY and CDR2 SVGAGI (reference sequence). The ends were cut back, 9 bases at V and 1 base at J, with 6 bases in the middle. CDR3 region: CASWGNTGELFF. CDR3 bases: TGTGCCAGTTGGGGGAACACCGGGGAGCTGTTTTTT.

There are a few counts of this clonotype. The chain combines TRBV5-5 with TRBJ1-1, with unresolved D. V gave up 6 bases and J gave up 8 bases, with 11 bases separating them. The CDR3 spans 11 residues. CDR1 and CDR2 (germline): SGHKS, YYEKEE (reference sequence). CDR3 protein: CASTLMGEAFF. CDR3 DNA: TGTGCCAGCACCCTAATGGGAGAAGCTTTCTTT.

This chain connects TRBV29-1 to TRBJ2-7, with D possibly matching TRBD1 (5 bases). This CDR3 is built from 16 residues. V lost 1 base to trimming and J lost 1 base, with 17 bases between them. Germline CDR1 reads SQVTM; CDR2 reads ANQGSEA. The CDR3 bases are TGCAGCGTTGAAGGCGAAGGGGCCCAAGGGTCCTACGAGCAGTACTTC. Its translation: CSVEGEGAQGSYEQYF.

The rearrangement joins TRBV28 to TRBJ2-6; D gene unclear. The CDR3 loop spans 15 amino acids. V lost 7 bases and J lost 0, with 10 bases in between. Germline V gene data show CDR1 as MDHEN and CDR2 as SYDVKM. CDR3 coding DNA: TGTGCCAGCACCACCCACAGCTCTGGGGCCAACGTCCTGACTTTC. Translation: CASTTHSSGANVLTF.

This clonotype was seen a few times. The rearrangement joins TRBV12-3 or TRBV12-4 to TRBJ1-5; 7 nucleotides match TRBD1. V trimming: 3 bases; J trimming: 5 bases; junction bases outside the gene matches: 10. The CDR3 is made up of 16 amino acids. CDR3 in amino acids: CASSLGGGRWDQPQHF. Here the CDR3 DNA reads TGTGCCAGCAGTTTGGGAGGGGGCAGGTGGGATCAGCCCCAGCATTTT.

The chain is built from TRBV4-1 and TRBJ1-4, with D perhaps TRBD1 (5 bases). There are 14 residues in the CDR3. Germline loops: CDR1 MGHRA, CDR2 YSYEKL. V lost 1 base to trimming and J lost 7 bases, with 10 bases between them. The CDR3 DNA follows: TGCGCCAGCAGCCAAGGGGACTTCTCTGAAAAACTGTTTTTT. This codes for CASSQGDFSEKLFF.

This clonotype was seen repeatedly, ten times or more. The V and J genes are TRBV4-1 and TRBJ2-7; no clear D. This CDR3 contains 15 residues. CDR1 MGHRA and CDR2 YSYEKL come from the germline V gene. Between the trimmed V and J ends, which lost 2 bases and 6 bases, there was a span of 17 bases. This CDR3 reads CASSQMIDAWGEQYF. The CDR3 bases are TGCGCCAGCAGCCAAATGATAGATGCCTGGGGCGAGCAGTACTTC.

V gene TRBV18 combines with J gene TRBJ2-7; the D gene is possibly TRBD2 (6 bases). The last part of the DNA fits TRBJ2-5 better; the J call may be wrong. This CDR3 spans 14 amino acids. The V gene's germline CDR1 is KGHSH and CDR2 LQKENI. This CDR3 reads CASSPPGTGRTQYF. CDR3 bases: TGTGCCAGCTCACCGCCCGGGACTGGAAGGACCCAGTACTTC.

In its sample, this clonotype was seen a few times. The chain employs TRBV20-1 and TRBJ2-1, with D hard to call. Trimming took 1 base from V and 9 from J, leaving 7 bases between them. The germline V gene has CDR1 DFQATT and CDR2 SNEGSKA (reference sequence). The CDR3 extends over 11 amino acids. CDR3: CSARVAFEQFF. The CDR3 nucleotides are TGCAGTGCTAGAGTGGCCTTTGAGCAGTTCTTC.

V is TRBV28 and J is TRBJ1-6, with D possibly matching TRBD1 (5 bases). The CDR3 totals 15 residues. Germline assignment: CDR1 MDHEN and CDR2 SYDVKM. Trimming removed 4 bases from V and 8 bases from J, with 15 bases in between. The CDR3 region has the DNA TGTGCCAGCAGTTCATCCGGGACGGGATATTCACCCCTCCACTTT. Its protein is CASSSSGTGYSPLHF.

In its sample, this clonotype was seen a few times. CDR3 coding DNA: TGTGCCAGCAGCTTGAGGCTAGCGGCTCCCTACGAGCAGTACTTC. This translates into CASSLRLAAPYEQYF. The rearrangement links TRBV11-2 to TRBJ2-7, with 7 bases lining up with TRBD2. This CDR3 is built from 15 residues. V lost 3 bases, J lost 2 bases, and 7 bases stayed unmatched. CDR1 and CDR2 (germline): SGHAT, FQNNGV.